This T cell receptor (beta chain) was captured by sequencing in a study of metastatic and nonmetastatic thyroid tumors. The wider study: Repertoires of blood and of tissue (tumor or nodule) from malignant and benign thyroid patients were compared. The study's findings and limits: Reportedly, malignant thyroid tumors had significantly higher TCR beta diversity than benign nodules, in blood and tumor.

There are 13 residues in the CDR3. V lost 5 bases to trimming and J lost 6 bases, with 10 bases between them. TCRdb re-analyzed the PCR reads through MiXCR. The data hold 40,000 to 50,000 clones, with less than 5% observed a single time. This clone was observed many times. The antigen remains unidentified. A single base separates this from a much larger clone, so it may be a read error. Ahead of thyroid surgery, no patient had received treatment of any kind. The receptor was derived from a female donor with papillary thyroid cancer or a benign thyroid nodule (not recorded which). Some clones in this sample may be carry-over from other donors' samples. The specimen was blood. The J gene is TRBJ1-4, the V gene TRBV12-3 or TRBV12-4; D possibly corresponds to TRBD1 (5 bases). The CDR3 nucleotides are TGTGCCAGCAGTCCCAGGGTCGATGAAAAACTGTTTTTT. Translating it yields CASSPRVDEKLFF.